Below, 26 T cell receptor beta chains from the same sample are listed, as sequenced in a study of cytomegalovirus exposure and HLA in healthy donors. PCR used 60 Vbeta primers and 13 Jbeta primers. The data were produced by immunoSEQ multiplex PCR, yet TCRdb's version contains in-frame clones alone and is incomplete. The sample contains 150,000 or so clones, approximately 80% of which appear only once. Sequencing was done on a sample of PBMCs. All receptors derive from a woman aged 40 to 50 in good health and CMV-seronegative.

J is TRBJ2-2 and V is TRBV5-1; 7 bases match TRBD2. The V and J ends lost 3 bases and 7 bases, in that order; junction bases with no gene match: 3. The V gene's germline CDR1 is SGHRS and CDR2 YFSETQ. This CDR3 is built from 13 residues. For the CDR3, the DNA is TGCGCCAGCAGCTGGGAGGGGAACGGGGAGCTGTTTTTT. This encodes CASSWEGNGELFF.

Written as DNA, the CDR3 is TGTGCCTGGAGTGGGGACAGGCAAGAGACCCAGTACTTC. The encoded protein is CAWSGDRQETQYF. This rearrangement joins TRBV30 to TRBJ2-5, with 8 bases aligning to TRBD1. J lost 2 bases, V lost 1 base, and 0 bases had no gene match. CDR3 size: 13 residues. Germline assignment: CDR1 GTSNPN and CDR2 SVGIG (reference sequence).

The chain joins TRBV13 to TRBJ2-4; no reliable D call. The germline gives CDR1 PRHDT, CDR2 FYEKMQ (reference sequence). The V end was cut by 5 bases, the J end by 10 bases, with 18 bases between. The CDR3 totals 14 residues. Written as DNA, the CDR3 is TGTGCCAGCAGCCCCGTCCTTAAACAGCCAATTCAGTACTTC. Protein product: CASSPVLKQPIQYF.

The chain uses TRBV6-4 and TRBJ2-1; 12 bases fit TRBD2. CDR1 MRHNA and CDR2 SNTAGT come from the germline V gene. This CDR3 has 15 residues. With 6 bases clipped from V and 10 bases from J, the junction kept 10 bases outside the gene matches. Here the CDR3 DNA reads TGTGCCAGCAGGGAGCTAGCGGGGGGGCCACGGGAGCAGTTCTTC. This translates into CASRELAGGPREQFF.

The chain employs TRBV4-2 and TRBJ2-5, with TRBD1 as a possible D gene (6 bases). There are 15 residues in the CDR3. Trimming cost V 1 base and J 2 bases, with 11 bases left between them. The V gene's germline CDR1 is LGHNA and CDR2 YNFKEQ. CDR3 sequence (DNA): TGTGCCAGCAGCCAAGGCAGACAGGCACAAGAGACCCAGTACTTC. This encodes CASSQGRQAQETQYF.

The chain links TRBV6-6 to TRBJ2-7; 15 positions agree with TRBD2. CDR1 is MNHNY and CDR2 is SVGAGI in the germline V gene (reference sequence). This CDR3 spans 15 amino acids. Germline trimming cut 6 bases from V and 1 base from J; bases unmatched to any gene: 1. Here the CDR3 reads CASRGLAGGSYEQYF. CDR3 DNA sequence: TGTGCCAGCAGGGGACTAGCGGGGGGATCCTACGAGCAGTACTTC.

CDR3 amino acids: CASSLGQATYTQYF. CDR3 nucleotides: TGTGCCAGTAGTTTGGGACAGGCCACCTATACGCAGTATTTT. The rearrangement uses TRBV19 and TRBJ2-3, with 8 bases aligning to TRBD1. The CDR3 is made up of 14 amino acids. Germline V gives CDR1 LNHDA, CDR2 SQIVND (reference sequence). V dropped 5 bases and J dropped 7; count of bases not matched to a gene: 8.

The chain couples TRBV11-2 to TRBJ1-6, with TRBD1 matching over 9 bases. Per germline, CDR1 SGHAT and CDR2 FQNNGV. The CDR3 consists of 16 residues. Losses at the gene ends were 4 bases for V and 9 bases for J; bases not matched to a gene: 10. CDR3 loop: CASSSGTGHWGSPLHF. As DNA, the CDR3 is TGTGCCAGCAGCTCCGGGACAGGGCACTGGGGTTCACCCCTCCACTTT.

This clone was counted a few times. The chain carries TRBV2 and TRBJ2-1, with 14 bases that match TRBD2. Trimming removed 5 bases from V and 10 bases from J; junction bases left unmatched: 7. Per germline, CDR1 SNHLY and CDR2 FYNNEI. There are 15 residues in the CDR3. This CDR3 reads CASSPTSGRVGEQFF. As DNA, the CDR3 is TGTGCCAGCAGTCCGACTAGCGGGAGGGTGGGGGAGCAGTTCTTC.

The V call is TRBV27, the J call TRBJ2-1; possibly TRBD2 for D (6 bases). The ends were cut back, 5 bases at V and 9 bases at J, with 17 bases in the middle. Germline values: CDR1 MNHEY, CDR2 SMNVEV (reference sequence). The CDR3 consists of 14 residues. The CDR3 is CASSLTGSIGEQFF. Written as DNA, the CDR3 is TGTGCCAGCAGTCTAACCGGGAGTATCGGTGAGCAGTTCTTC.

This clone was seen only once. V gene TRBV25-1 combines with J gene TRBJ2-2; D not resolved. Per the germline V gene, CDR1 is MGHDK and CDR2 is SYGVNS. Trimming shortened V by 3 bases and J by 0 bases, and 5 bases separated the two germline ends. The CDR3 runs to 14 residues. The CDR3: CASSDRTNTGELFF. The CDR3 DNA is TGTGCCAGCAGTGACAGAACGAACACCGGGGAGCTGTTTTTT.

J is TRBJ2-1 and V is TRBV7-9; 11 bases line up with TRBD1. Germline V gene data show CDR1 as SEHNR and CDR2 as FQNEAQ (reference sequence). Trimming at V came to 5 bases and at J to 6 bases, leaving 12 bases not matched to a gene. The CDR3 is 17 residues long. The CDR3 here is CASSRLGPGQGGNEQFF. In DNA form, the CDR3 reads TGTGCCAGCAGCAGACTGGGGCCGGGACAGGGGGGCAATGAGCAGTTCTTC.

The chain employs TRBV5-4 and TRBJ2-1; 7 nucleotides line up with TRBD1. The trim removed 1 base at V and 12 bases at J, leaving 10 bases unmatched. CDR1 SGHNT and CDR2 YYREEE come from the germline V gene (reference sequence). CDR3 length: 14 amino acids. CDR3 protein: CASSLSTGSKGQFF. For the CDR3, the DNA is TGTGCCAGCAGCTTGTCGACAGGGTCGAAGGGGCAGTTCTTC. The full variable domain, with the rest looked up from reference TRBV5-4 and TRBJ2-1, is ETGVTQSPTHLIKTRGQQVTLRCSSQSGHNTVSWYQQALGQGPQFIFQYYREEENGRGNFPPRFSGLQFPNYSSELNVNALELDDSALYLCASSLSTGSKGQFFGPGTRLTVL.

This chain links TRBV28 with TRBJ2-7; 10 bases map to TRBD2. Germline V lookup: CDR1 MDHEN, CDR2 SYDVKM. With V trimmed by 6 bases and J by 4 bases, 9 bases remained unmatched. The length of the CDR3 is 15 residues. The CDR3 here is CASSPRGSGRYEQYF. The CDR3 DNA reads as TGTGCCAGCAGCCCGCGGGGTAGCGGGAGGTACGAGCAGTACTTC.

This chain links TRBV6-5 with TRBJ1-2; maybe TRBD1 (5 bases). V was pared by 4 bases and J by 8 bases, with 14 bases between. Germline assignment: CDR1 MNHEY and CDR2 SVGAGI. The CDR3 contains 13 residues. CDR3 in DNA: TGTGCCAGCAGTTTTGCGAACAGGATGGGCTACACCTTC. Translated: CASSFANRMGYTF.

This chain joins TRBV2 and TRBJ1-3; D not certain. Trimming pared 6 bases from V and 0 bases from J, leaving 9 bases between. The CDR3 sequence is 14 residues long. Germline V lookup: CDR1 SNHLY, CDR2 FYNNEI. The CDR3: CASRGVSSGNTIYF. In nucleotides, the CDR3 is TGTGCCAGCAGGGGAGTAAGCTCTGGAAACACCATATATTTT. Together with reference TRBV2 and TRBJ1-3, the CDR3 gives the full variable domain: EPEVTQTPSHQVTQMGQEVILRCVPISNHLYFYWYRQILGQKVEFLVSFYNNEISEKSEIFDDQFSVERPDGSNFTLKIRSTKLEDSAMYFCASRGVSSGNTIYFGEGSWLTVV.

The CDR3 loop reads CASSLSVGREDSTDTQYF. The CDR3 DNA is TGTGCCAGCAGTTTATCTGTTGGGCGGGAGGACAGCACAGATACGCAGTATTTT. The chain employs TRBV27 and TRBJ2-3; 8 positions match TRBD2. The germline V gene has CDR1 MNHEY and CDR2 SMNVEV (reference sequence). This CDR3 comprises 18 residues. J lost 0 bases, V lost 0 bases, and 8 bases had no gene match.

The chain uses TRBV6-4 and TRBJ2-3, with D unresolved. CDR3 length: 11 amino acids. Per the germline V gene, CDR1 is MRHNA and CDR2 is SNTAGT. V was pared by 6 bases and J by 6 bases, with 7 bases between. This CDR3 reads CASRAGDTQYF. Here the CDR3 DNA reads TGTGCCAGCAGAGCAGGCGATACGCAGTATTTT.

The CDR3 loop is CASSVWGDGRDGYTF. CDR3 nucleotide sequence: TGTGCCAGCAGTGTATGGGGGGATGGTAGAGATGGCTACACCTTC. J is TRBJ1-2 and V is TRBV6-1, with a weak D call TRBD1 (5 bases). V lost 4 bases to trimming and J lost 6 bases, with 18 bases between them. Germline loops: CDR1 MNHNS, CDR2 SASEGT. The CDR3 contains 15 residues.

This clone was found a few times. At the DNA level, this CDR3 is encoded by other sequences in the same sample as well. This sequence joins TRBV20-1 and TRBJ2-5, with D unresolved. Germline values: CDR1 DFQATT, CDR2 SNEGSKA (reference sequence). The CDR3 runs to 10 residues. V was trimmed by 4 bases and J by 5 bases, leaving 5 bases between them. DNA of the CDR3: TGCAGTGCTACCGGGGAGACCCAGTACTTC. Residues: CSATGETQYF.

The rearrangement joins TRBV6-1 to TRBJ2-5; 7 bases map to TRBD1. V lost 7 bases to trimming and J lost 5 bases; unmatched junction nucleotides: 4. CDR3 length: 12 residues. Germline loops: CDR1 MNHNS, CDR2 SASEGT. Written as DNA, the CDR3 is TGTGCCAGCAAGGGGGCCGTCGAGACCCAGTACTTC. This gives the protein CASKGAVETQYF.

The chain joins TRBV7-2 to TRBJ2-2, with 8 bases that match TRBD2. CDR1 and CDR2 (germline): SGHTA, FQGNSA. The CDR3 length is 16 residues. The V gene end was trimmed by 1 base and the J gene end by 5 bases; junction bases not matched to a gene: 6. The CDR3 loop is CASSLDRGGRTGELFF. CDR3 coding DNA: TGTGCCAGCAGCTTAGACCGGGGGGGGAGGACCGGGGAGCTGTTTTTT.

This chain joins TRBV7-2 and TRBJ1-3, with TRBD1 as a possible D gene (5 bases). Germline V gene lookup returns CDR1 SGHTA and CDR2 FQGNSA. V was pared by 5 bases and J by 1 base, with 9 bases between. CDR3 length: 14 amino acids. CDR3 residues: CASSLAGSGNTIYF. In DNA form, the CDR3 reads TGTGCCAGCAGCCTGGCAGGGTCTGGAAACACCATATATTTT. The full variable domain, in which reference TRBV7-2 and TRBJ1-3 provide the parts outside the CDR3, is GAGVSQSPSNKVTEKGKDVELRCDPISGHTALYWYRQSLGQGLEFLIYFQGNSAPDKSGLPSDRFSAERTGGSVSTLTIQRTQQEDSAVYLCASSLAGSGNTIYFGEGSWLTVV.

The rearrangement uses TRBV19 and TRBJ1-1; TRBD1 matches at 12 bases. The CDR3 has 18 residues. Per the germline V gene, CDR1 is LNHDA and CDR2 is SQIVND (reference sequence). The junction had 14 bases not matched to a gene; V was cut back by 8 bases and J by 1 base. CDR3 bases: TGTGCCAGTGGCCGCCTCCGGGACAGGGGGCGCGGGAACACTGAAGCTTTCTTT. Encoded protein: CASGRLRDRGRGNTEAFF.

V gene TRBV10-3 combines with J gene TRBJ1-1; D unclear. Trimming stripped 2 bases from V and 8 bases from J, with 6 bases between. The CDR3 consists of 11 residues. Looked up from germline, CDR1 is ENHRY and CDR2 is SYGVKD. CDR3 protein: CAISEEYEAFF. CDR3 coding DNA: TGTGCCATCAGTGAGGAGTACGAAGCTTTCTTT.

The rearrangement joins TRBV9 to TRBJ1-1; possible D gene TRBD1, 6 bases. The V and J ends lost 4 bases and 0 bases respectively, with 16 bases between them. This CDR3 has 16 residues. Germline V CDR1 and CDR2: SGDLS, YYNGEE. The CDR3 protein is CASSREGGTLNTEAFF. CDR3 nucleotides: TGTGCCAGCAGCCGCGAGGGGGGGACATTGAACACTGAAGCTTTCTTT. Filled out from reference TRBV9 and TRBJ1-1, the complete variable domain reads DSGVTQTPKHLITATGQRVTLRCSPRSGDLSVYWYQQSLDQGLQFLIQYYNGEERAKGNILERFSAQQFPDLHSELNLSSLELGDSALYFCASSREGGTLNTEAFFGQGTRLTVV.